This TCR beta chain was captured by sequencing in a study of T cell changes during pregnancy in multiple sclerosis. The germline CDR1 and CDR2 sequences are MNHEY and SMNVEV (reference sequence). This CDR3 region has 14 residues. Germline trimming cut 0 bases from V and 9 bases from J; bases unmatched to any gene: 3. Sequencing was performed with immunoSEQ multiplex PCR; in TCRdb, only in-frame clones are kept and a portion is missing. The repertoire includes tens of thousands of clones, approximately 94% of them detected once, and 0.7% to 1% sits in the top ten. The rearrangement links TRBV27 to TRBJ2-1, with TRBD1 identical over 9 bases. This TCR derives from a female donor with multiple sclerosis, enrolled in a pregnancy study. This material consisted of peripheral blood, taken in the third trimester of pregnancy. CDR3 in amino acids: CASSLSGQGAEQFF. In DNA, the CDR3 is TGTGCCAGCAGTTTATCGGGACAGGGTGCTGAGCAGTTCTTC.